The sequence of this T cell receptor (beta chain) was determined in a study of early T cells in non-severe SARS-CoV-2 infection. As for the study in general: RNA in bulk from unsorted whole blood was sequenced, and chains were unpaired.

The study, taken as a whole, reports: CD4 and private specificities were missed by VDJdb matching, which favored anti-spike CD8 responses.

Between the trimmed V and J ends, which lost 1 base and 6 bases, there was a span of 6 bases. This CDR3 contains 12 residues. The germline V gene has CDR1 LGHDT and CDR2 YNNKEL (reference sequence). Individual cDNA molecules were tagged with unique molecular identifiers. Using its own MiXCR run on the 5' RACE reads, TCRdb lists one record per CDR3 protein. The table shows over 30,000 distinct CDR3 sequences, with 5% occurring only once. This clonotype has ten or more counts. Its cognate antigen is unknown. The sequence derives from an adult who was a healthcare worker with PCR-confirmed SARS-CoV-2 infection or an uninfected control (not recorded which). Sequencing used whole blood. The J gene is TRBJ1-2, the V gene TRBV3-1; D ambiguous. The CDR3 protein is CASSQGIHGYTF. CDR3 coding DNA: TGTGCCAGCAGCCAAGGGATACATGGCTACACCTTC.